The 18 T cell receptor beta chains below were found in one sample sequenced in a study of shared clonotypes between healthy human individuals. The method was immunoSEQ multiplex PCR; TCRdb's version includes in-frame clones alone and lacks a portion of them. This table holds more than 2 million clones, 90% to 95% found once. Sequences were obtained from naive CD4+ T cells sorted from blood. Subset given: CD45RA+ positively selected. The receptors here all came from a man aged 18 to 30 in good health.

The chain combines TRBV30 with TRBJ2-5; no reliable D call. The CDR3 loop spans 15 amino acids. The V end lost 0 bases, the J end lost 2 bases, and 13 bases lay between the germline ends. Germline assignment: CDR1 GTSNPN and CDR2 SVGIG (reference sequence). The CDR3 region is CAWSVPHNMQETQYF. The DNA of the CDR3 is TGTGCCTGGAGTGTACCTCACAATATGCAAGAGACCCAGTACTTC.

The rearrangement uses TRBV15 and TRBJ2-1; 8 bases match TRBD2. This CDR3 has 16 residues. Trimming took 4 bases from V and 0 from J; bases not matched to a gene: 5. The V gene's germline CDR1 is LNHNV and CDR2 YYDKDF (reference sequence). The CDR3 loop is CATSTPTSGSYNEQFF. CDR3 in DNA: TGTGCCACCAGCACGCCTACTAGCGGCTCCTACAATGAGCAGTTCTTC.

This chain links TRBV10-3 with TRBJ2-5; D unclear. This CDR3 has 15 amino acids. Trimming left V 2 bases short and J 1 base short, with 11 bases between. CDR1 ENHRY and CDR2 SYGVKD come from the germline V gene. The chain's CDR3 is CAISEGWAAQETQYF. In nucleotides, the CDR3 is TGTGCCATCAGTGAGGGCTGGGCAGCCCAAGAGACCCAGTACTTC.

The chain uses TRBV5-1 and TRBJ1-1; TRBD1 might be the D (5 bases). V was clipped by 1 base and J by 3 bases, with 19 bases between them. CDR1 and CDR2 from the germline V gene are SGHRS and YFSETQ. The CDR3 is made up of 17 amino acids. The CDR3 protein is CASSLFSSRQGYTEAFF. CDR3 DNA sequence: TGCGCCAGCAGCTTGTTTAGTTCCCGGCAGGGTTACACTGAAGCTTTCTTT.

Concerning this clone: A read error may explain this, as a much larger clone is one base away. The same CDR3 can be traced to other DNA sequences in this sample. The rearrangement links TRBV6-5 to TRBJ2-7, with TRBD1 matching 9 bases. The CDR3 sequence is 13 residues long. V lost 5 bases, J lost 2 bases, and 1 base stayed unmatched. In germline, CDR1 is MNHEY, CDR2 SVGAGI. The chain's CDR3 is CASSRTGAYEQYF. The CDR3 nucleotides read TGTGCCAGCAGTAGGACAGGGGCCTACGAGCAGTACTTC.

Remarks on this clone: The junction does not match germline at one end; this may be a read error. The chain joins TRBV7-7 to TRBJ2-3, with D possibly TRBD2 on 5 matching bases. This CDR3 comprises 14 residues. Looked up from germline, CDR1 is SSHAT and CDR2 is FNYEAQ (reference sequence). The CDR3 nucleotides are TGTGCTAGCAGCGCCCTCGGAGGTTCAGATACGCAGTATTTT. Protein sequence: CASSALGGSDTQYF. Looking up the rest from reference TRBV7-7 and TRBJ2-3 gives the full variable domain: GAGVSQSPRYKVTKRGQDVTLRCDPISSHATLYWYQQALGQGPEFLTYFNYEAQPDKSGLPSDRFSAERPEGSISTLTIQRTEQRDSAMYRCASSALGGSDTQYFGPGTRLTVL.

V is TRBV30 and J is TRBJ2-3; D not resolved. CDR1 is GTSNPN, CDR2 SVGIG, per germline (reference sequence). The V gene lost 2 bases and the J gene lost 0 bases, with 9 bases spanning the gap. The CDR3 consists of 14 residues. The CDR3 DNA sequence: TGTGCCTGGAGTTCCTTGTCTAGCACAGATACGCAGTATTTT. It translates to CAWSSLSSTDTQYF.

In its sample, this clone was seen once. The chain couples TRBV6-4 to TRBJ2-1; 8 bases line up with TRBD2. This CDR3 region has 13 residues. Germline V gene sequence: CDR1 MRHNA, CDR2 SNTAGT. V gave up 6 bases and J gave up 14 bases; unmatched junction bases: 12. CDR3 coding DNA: TGTGCCAGCAGCCCCCTATCGGGCGGGGGGAAGTTCTTC. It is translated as CASSPLSGGGKFF.

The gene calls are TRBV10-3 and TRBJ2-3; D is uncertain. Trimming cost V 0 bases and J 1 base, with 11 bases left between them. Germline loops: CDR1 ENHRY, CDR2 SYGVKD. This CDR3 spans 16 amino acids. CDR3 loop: CAISESGRQRTDTQYF. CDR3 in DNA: TGTGCCATCAGTGAGTCTGGGCGTCAGCGCACAGATACGCAGTATTTT.

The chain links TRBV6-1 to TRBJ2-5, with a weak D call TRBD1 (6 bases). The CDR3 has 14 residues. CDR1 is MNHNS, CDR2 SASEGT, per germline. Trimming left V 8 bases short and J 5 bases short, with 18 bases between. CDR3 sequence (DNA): TGTGCCAGCGGACTTTCAGGGGTTAGGGAGACCCAGTACTTC. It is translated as CASGLSGVRETQYF.

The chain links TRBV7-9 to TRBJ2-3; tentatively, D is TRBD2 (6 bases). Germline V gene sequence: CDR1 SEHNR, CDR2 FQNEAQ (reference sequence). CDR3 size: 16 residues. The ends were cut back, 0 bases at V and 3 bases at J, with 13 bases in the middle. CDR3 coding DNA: TGTGCCAGCAGCTTAGCGTTCCCGGGAGTAACAGATACGCAGTATTTT. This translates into CASSLAFPGVTDTQYF.

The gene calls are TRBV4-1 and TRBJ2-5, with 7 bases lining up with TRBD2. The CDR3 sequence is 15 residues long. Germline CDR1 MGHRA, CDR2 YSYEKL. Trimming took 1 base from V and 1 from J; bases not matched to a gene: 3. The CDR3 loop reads CASSQGREVQETQYF. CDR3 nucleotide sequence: TGCGCCAGCAGCCAAGGCCGGGAGGTCCAAGAGACCCAGTACTTC.

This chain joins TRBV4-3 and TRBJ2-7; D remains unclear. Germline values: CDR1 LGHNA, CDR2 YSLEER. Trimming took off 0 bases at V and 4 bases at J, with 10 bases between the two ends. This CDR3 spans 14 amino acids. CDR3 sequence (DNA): TGCGCCAGCAGCCAAGAACCCGTTGGGTACGAGCAGTACTTC. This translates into CASSQEPVGYEQYF.

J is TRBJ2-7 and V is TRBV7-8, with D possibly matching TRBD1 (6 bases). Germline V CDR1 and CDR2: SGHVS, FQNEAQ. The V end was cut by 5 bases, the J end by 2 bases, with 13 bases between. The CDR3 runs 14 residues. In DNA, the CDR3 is TGTGCCAGCAGCCCATCGACAGGAACCTACGAGCAGTACTTC. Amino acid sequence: CASSPSTGTYEQYF.

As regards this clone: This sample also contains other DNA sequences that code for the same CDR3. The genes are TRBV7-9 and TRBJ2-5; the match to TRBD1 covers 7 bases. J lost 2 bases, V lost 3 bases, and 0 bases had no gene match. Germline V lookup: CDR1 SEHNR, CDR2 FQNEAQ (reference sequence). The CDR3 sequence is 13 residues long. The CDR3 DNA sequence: TGTGCCAGCAGCTTGGGACAGCAAGAGACCCAGTACTTC. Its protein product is CASSLGQQETQYF. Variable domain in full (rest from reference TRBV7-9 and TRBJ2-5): DTGVSQNPRHKITKRGQNVTFRCDPISEHNRLYWYRQTLGQGPEFLTYFQNEAQLEKSRLLSDRFSAERPKGSFSTLEIQRTEQGDSAMYLCASSLGQQETQYFGPGTRLLVL.

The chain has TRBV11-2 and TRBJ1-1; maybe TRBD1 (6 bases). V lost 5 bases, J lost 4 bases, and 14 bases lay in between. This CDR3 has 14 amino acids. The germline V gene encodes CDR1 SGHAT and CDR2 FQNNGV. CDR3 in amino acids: CASSPSPGATEAFF. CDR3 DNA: TGTGCCAGCAGCCCCTCACCAGGGGCCACTGAAGCTTTCTTT.

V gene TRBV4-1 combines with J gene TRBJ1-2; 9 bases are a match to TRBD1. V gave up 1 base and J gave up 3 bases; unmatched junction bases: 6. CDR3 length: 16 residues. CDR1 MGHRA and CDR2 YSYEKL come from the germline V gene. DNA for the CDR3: TGCGCCAGCAGCCAAGGCTCGGACAGGGGAGACTATGGCTACACCTTC. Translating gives CASSQGSDRGDYGYTF.

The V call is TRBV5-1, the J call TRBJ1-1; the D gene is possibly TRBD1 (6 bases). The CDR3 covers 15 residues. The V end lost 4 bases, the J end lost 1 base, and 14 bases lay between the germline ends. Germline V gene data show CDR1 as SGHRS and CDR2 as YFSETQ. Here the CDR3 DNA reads TGCGCCAGCAGCGCAAACAGGGCCGGGAACACTGAAGCTTTCTTT. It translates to CASSANRAGNTEAFF.